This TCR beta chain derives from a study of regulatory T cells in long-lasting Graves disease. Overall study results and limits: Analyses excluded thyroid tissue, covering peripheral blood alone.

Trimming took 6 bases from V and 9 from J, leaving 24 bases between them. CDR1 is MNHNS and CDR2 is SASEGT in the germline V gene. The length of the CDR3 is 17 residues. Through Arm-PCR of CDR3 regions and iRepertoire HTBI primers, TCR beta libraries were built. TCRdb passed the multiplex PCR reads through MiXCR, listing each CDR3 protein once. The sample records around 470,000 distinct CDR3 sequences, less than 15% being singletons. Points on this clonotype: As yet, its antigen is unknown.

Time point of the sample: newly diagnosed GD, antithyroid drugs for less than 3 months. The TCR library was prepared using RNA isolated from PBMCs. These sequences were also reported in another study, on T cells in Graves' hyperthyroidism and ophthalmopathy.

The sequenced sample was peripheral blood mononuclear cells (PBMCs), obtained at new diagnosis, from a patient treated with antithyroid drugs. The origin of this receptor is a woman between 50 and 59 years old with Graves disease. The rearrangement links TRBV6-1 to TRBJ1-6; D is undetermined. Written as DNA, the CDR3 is TGTGCCAGCAGGGCCCGCGGTTCGGGCGCCAGCATTTCACCCCTCCACTTT. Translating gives CASRARGSGASISPLHF.